Detailed here is one T cell receptor (beta chain). Its cognate antigen is unknown. Genomic DNA, serving as template, underwent TCR beta VDJ and CDR3 profiling. TCRdb fed the reads into MiXCR, producing one record per CDR3 protein. The table has about 160,000 distinct CDR3 sequences, 71% seen once. This record comes from a study of CD8+CD57+ T cells in acquired aplastic anemia. Study-level background: Roughly 3.2 ug was the average amount of DNA from sorted CD4+ and CD8+ cells.

Whole-study findings and limits: CD8+ Simpson's diversity did not differ significantly between patients and controls.

The CDR3 sequence is 14 residues long. Trimming left V 2 bases short and J 3 bases short, with 10 bases between. CDR1 is SNHLY and CDR2 is FYNNEI in the germline V gene. Flow cytometry had shown expanded CD8+CD57+ cells in the patients chosen for sequencing. The patients all had a severe acquired aplastic anemia diagnosis. Patients were treatment-naive when blood was sampled. The rearrangement uses TRBV2 and TRBJ2-5; tentative D call: TRBD1 (6 bases). The source material was sorted CD4+, CD8+, or CD8+CD57+ T cells (not recorded which) from PBMCs. The source is a human donor with aplastic anemia. CDR3 loop: CASSEYRVEETQYF. The CDR3 coding sequence is TGTGCCAGCAGTGAATACAGGGTCGAAGAGACCCAGTACTTC.